This T cell receptor (beta chain) emerged from a study of spatial heterogeneity in lung cancer. Study as a whole: Detection consistently yielded more beta chains than alpha chains. Each distinct TCR and UMI combination averaged more than ten appearances in raw reads.

Time point in this sample: sample taken at primary tumor resection. Unsorted whole RNA samples from tumor, nontumor lung or frozen PBMC were sequenced. There were some 76 donors, all of them untreated patients with early-stage non-small cell lung cancer. Study-wide points: Expanded tumor TCRs that were ubiquitous appeared in blood more at resection than follow-up.

CDR3 length equals 16 residues. With 4 bases clipped from V and 1 base from J, the junction kept 11 bases outside the gene matches. Germline V CDR1 and CDR2: SQVTM, ANQGSEA. A single record per CDR3 protein comes from TCRdb applying MiXCR to the 5' RACE reads. Of tens of thousands of distinct CDR3 sequences listed, approximately 13% are singletons. Worth noting for this clonotype: Antigen specificity is unknown.

The receptor's source is a male donor with early-stage non-small cell lung cancer. The gene calls are TRBV29-1 and TRBJ2-3; 7 nucleotides line up with TRBD1. The sequenced sample was PBMCs, obtained at surgery. CDR3 sequence reads: CSVGAPTGSGTDTQYF. CDR3 in DNA: TGCAGCGTTGGGGCCCCGACAGGGAGTGGCACAGATACGCAGTATTTT.